This TCR beta chain is drawn from a study of Tregs in tolerant kidney transplant recipients. CDR1 is MNHEY, CDR2 SVGEGT, per germline. V was clipped by 7 bases and J by 0 bases; unmatched bases: 8. This CDR3 is 15 amino acids long. For this clone: Its specificity is not known. Read sequence stops 3 residues before the CDR3 end, and the germline J gene provides the missing end.

Repertoires were generated with immunoSEQ multiplex PCR, while TCRdb's copy carries only in-frame clones and drops some. The listing contains 45,000 to 55,000 clones. Study conclusions and caveats: Some patients' samples used different primers over time, so nucleotide sequences weren't comparable. In tolerant patients, donor-specific Tregs outgrew total Tregs, suggesting antigen-driven expansion.

Sequenced here: CD4+ T cells from blood, sampled before the transplant. The source is a human donor who received a combined kidney and bone marrow transplant. This chain joins TRBV6-2 or TRBV6-3 and TRBJ1-1; TRBD1 agrees at 7 bases. This CDR3 reads CASIRDRRLNTEAFF. The sequenced CDR3 bases are TGTGCCAGCATACGGGACAGAAGGTTGAACACTGAA.